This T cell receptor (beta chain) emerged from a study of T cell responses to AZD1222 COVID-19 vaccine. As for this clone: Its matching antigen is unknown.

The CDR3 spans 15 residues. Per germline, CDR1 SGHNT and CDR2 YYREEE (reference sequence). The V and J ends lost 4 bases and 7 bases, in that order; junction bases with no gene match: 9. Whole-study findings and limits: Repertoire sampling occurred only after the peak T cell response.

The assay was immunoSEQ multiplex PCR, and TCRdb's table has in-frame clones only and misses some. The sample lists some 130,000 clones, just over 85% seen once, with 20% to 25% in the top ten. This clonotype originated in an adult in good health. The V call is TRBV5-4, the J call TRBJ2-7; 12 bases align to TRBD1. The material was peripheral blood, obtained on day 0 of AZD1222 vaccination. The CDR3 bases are TGTGCCAGCAGCCCCGGGACAGGGGGCGCGGGGGAGCAGTACTTC. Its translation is CASSPGTGGAGEQYF.